This TCR beta chain was retrieved from a study of blood T cell repertoires in COVID-19. Study summary: In each case, the material was cDNA or gDNA derived from T cells, B-cell-depleted T cells, or PBMCs.

Sequenced by immunoSEQ multiplex PCR; TCRdb stores in-frame clones only, minus some. This sample has over 110,000 clones, with approximately 86% found just once. V was clipped by 4 bases and J by 0 bases, with 13 bases between them. The CDR3 sequence is 15 residues long. Germline values: CDR1 LGHNA, CDR2 YNFKEQ. The source is a man in his 70s with acute or convalescent COVID-19. The specimen was peripheral blood. This chain connects TRBV4-2 to TRBJ2-7, with D maybe TRBD2 (6 bases). CDR3 in amino acids: CASSPGRGTSYEQYF. In DNA, the CDR3 is TGTGCCAGCAGCCCCGGACGCGGGACCTCCTACGAGCAGTACTTC.